Each of the 22 T cell receptor beta chains below was sequenced from the same sample in a study of Ad26.COV2.S vaccination and SARS-CoV-2 variants. Profiling relied on immunoSEQ multiplex PCR, and the TCRdb table lists in-frame clones only, not all of them. The sample yields some 340,000 clones, about 86% seen once. The treatment denotes: roughly 19 received Ad26.COV2.S at low or high dose, single or two shots; about 5 received placebo; per-sample allocation not given. Sampling took place 63 days after the first vaccine or placebo injection. The sample consisted of peripheral blood, taken in a trial of Ad26.COV2.S vaccine versus placebo. The receptors come from a person aged 18-60 years who received the Ad26.COV2.S COVID-19 vaccine or a placebo.

The chain couples TRBV7-2 to TRBJ1-5; D is uncertain. The CDR3 runs 12 residues. Per germline, CDR1 SGHTA and CDR2 FQGNSA. The V and J ends lost 1 base and 6 bases respectively, with 4 bases between them. The CDR3 here is CASSLGVQPQHF. The CDR3 DNA is TGTGCCAGCAGCTTAGGAGTTCAGCCCCAGCATTTT.

V usage is TRBV11-2 and J usage is TRBJ2-2; D gene ambiguous. The CDR3 has 12 residues. CDR1 is SGHAT and CDR2 is FQNNGV in the germline V gene. V lost 4 bases to trimming and J lost 3 bases, with 3 bases between them. The CDR3 protein is CASSSDTGELFF. CDR3 in DNA: TGTGCCAGCAGCTCGGACACCGGGGAGCTGTTTTTT. The full variable domain, rest sourced from reference TRBV11-2 and TRBJ2-2, is EAGVAQSPRYKIIEKRQSVAFWCNPISGHATLYWYQQILGQGPKLLIQFQNNGVVDDSQLPKDRFSAERLKGVDSTLKIQPAKLEDSAVYLCASSSDTGELFFGEGSRLTVL.

This clone showed up just a few times. The chain combines TRBV12-3 or TRBV12-4 with TRBJ1-3, with D possibly TRBD1 on 6 matching bases. V shed 6 bases and J shed 4 bases, with 10 bases lying between them. The CDR3 spans 13 residues. The CDR3 spells CASSQTGGNTIYF. DNA of the CDR3: TGTGCCAGCAGCCAAACAGGGGGAAACACCATATATTTT.

This chain uses TRBV5-1 with TRBJ1-1, with D possibly TRBD1 on 6 matching bases. There are 15 residues in the CDR3. Per germline, CDR1 SGHRS and CDR2 YFSETQ. Trimming shortened V by 1 base and J by 1 base, and 11 bases separated the two germline ends. The CDR3 coding sequence is TGCGCCAGCAGCTTGTTAGGCAGGGGGAACACTGAAGCTTTCTTT. Amino acids: CASSLLGRGNTEAFF.

The rearrangement uses TRBV11-2 and TRBJ1-1; D may be TRBD1 (5 bases). The germline V gene encodes CDR1 SGHAT and CDR2 FQNNGV. The length of the CDR3 is 14 residues. With 5 bases removed from V and 1 base from J, the gap between germline ends came to 11 bases. In nucleotides, the CDR3 is TGTGCCAGCAGCGCTAGGGGAGGGAACACTGAAGCTTTCTTT. Encoded protein: CASSARGGNTEAFF.

In its sample, this clone was seen a few times. The chain employs TRBV7-9 and TRBJ2-1; D is ambiguous. Germline V gives CDR1 SEHNR, CDR2 FQNEAQ (reference sequence). V was pared by 1 base and J by 5 bases, with 6 bases between. This CDR3 has 13 amino acids. In nucleotides, the CDR3 is TGTGCCAGCAGCTTAGTCCGAAACAATGAGCAGTTCTTC. It encodes CASSLVRNNEQFF. The variable domain in full, with the rest retrieved from reference TRBV7-9 and TRBJ2-1, is DTGVSQNPRHKITKRGQNVTFRCDPISEHNRLYWYRQTLGQGPEFLTYFQNEAQLEKSRLLSDRFSAERPKGSFSTLEIQRTEQGDSAMYLCASSLVRNNEQFFGPGTRLTVL.

This chain connects TRBV24-1 to TRBJ2-3, with D possibly being TRBD2 (5 bases). V gave up 5 bases and J gave up 5 bases, with 13 bases separating them. Per germline, CDR1 KGHDR and CDR2 SFDVKD. This CDR3 has 14 amino acids. The CDR3 DNA reads as TGTGCCACCAGTGTGGCAGGACTTATAGATACGCAGTATTTT. As protein: CATSVAGLIDTQYF.

The V gene is TRBV14, the J gene TRBJ2-1; D is tentatively TRBD1 or TRBD2 (6 bases each). From germline, CDR1 is SGHDN and CDR2 FVKESK. The CDR3 runs to 14 residues. Trimming left V 1 base short and J 10 bases short, with 14 bases between. CDR3 coding DNA: TGTGCCAGCAGCCAAGTCCTCGGGGGCGTAGAGCAGTTCTTC. Encoded protein: CASSQVLGGVEQFF.

This clone was counted only a few times. The chain carries TRBV10-3 and TRBJ1-1; TRBD1 agrees at 8 bases. Trimming at V came to 10 bases and at J to 1 base, leaving 2 bases not matched to a gene. Germline V gene data show CDR1 as ENHRY and CDR2 as SYGVKD. The CDR3 spans 12 residues. The CDR3 coding sequence is TGTGCCACCGGGACAGGGAACACTGAAGCTTTCTTT. Translated, it gives CATGTGNTEAFF.

The chain uses TRBV5-1 and TRBJ1-2, with 9 nucleotides matching TRBD1. CDR3 length: 13 amino acids. Losses at the gene ends were 4 bases for V and 6 bases for J; bases not matched to a gene: 4. The V gene's germline CDR1 is SGHRS and CDR2 YFSETQ. The CDR3 coding sequence is TGCGCCAGCAGCGGACAGGGGTTACATGGCTACACCTTC. Translation gives CASSGQGLHGYTF.

The chain links TRBV5-1 to TRBJ2-2, with 12 bases lining up with TRBD1. V lost 3 bases to trimming and J lost 2 bases; unmatched junction nucleotides: 8. CDR3 length equals 18 residues. Germline-derived CDR1 and CDR2 are SGHRS and YFSETQ. The CDR3 DNA reads TGCGCCAGCAGCTCTCGACCGGGACAGGGGGCAAACACCGGGGAGCTGTTTTTT. This encodes CASSSRPGQGANTGELFF.

As concerns this clone: Within the sample, other DNA sequences also encode this same CDR3. CDR3 protein: CASSPLRVNTEAFF. In DNA, the CDR3 is TGTGCCAGCTCACCTTTAAGGGTGAACACTGAAGCTTTCTTT. This rearrangement joins TRBV18 to TRBJ1-1; D is undetermined. This CDR3 is built from 14 residues. The V end was cut by 3 bases, the J end by 0 bases, with 8 bases between. CDR1 is KGHSH and CDR2 is LQKENI in the germline V gene.

The chain carries TRBV3-1 (or the pseudogene TRBV3-2) and TRBJ2-2, with D perhaps matching TRBD2 (5 bases). The CDR3 runs 14 residues. V lost 3 bases, J lost 6 bases, and 11 bases lay in between. Per germline, CDR1 LGHDT and CDR2 YNNKEL (reference sequence). The CDR3 DNA reads as TGTGCCAGCAGCCATTCAACTAGACCCGGGGAGCTGTTTTTT. This gives the protein CASSHSTRPGELFF.

This chain links TRBV25-1 with TRBJ1-2; D gene ambiguous. CDR3 size: 13 residues. With 6 bases removed from V and 0 bases from J, the gap between germline ends came to 8 bases. The germline CDR1 and CDR2 sequences are MGHDK and SYGVNS. The CDR3 coding sequence is TGTGCCAGCAGCCAGGTTGCTAACTATGGCTACACCTTC. Translating it yields CASSQVANYGYTF.

The rearrangement links TRBV5-1 to TRBJ2-1; 11 bases are a match to TRBD2. This CDR3 comprises 15 residues. Germline values: CDR1 SGHRS, CDR2 YFSETQ. V lost 3 bases, J lost 7 bases, and 6 bases stayed unmatched. The CDR3 region is CASSSGLAGENEQFF. The CDR3 coding sequence is TGCGCCAGCAGCTCCGGACTAGCGGGTGAAAATGAGCAGTTCTTC.

This chain uses TRBV18 with TRBJ2-5; D is unresolved. The CDR3 runs 14 residues. Trimming removed 3 bases at V and 2 bases at J, with 10 bases between. CDR1 is KGHSH and CDR2 is LQKENI in the germline V gene. This CDR3 is CASSPTHKQETQYF. CDR3 coding DNA: TGTGCCAGCTCACCCACACACAAACAAGAGACCCAGTACTTC.

The gene calls are TRBV7-2 and TRBJ2-7; the D gene is possibly TRBD1 (5 bases). The CDR3 covers 14 residues. Per the germline V gene, CDR1 is SGHTA and CDR2 is FQGNSA. The V end lost 6 bases, the J end lost 0 bases, and 12 bases lay between the germline ends. CDR3 loop: CASSMTDYSYEQYF. The CDR3 DNA sequence: TGTGCCAGCAGTATGACAGATTACTCCTACGAGCAGTACTTC.

The chain has TRBV29-1 and TRBJ1-2; no firm D call. The germline CDR1 and CDR2 sequences are SQVTM and ANQGSEA. The length of the CDR3 is 17 residues. V lost 4 bases and J lost 0, with 21 bases in between. The CDR3: CSVGASGRRIANYGYTF. CDR3 nucleotide sequence: TGCAGCGTTGGAGCTTCTGGACGGAGGATAGCTAACTATGGCTACACCTTC.

This clone has more than one count but fewer than ten. J is TRBJ2-7 and V is TRBV15, with D perhaps TRBD1 (5 bases). Germline-derived CDR1 and CDR2 are LNHNV and YYDKDF (reference sequence). Trimming removed 0 bases at V and 6 bases at J, with 15 bases between. This CDR3 comprises 15 residues. CDR3 protein: CATSRDLVGASEQYF. In DNA form, the CDR3 reads TGTGCCACCAGCAGAGATCTGGTAGGGGCTTCCGAGCAGTACTTC.

The chain combines TRBV6-2 or TRBV6-3 with TRBJ1-2; D gene ambiguous. V shed 0 bases and J shed 6 bases, with 29 bases lying between them. This CDR3 region has 20 residues. Germline V CDR1 and CDR2: MNHEY, SVGEGT. The CDR3 region is CASSYSSSSMSGPTLDGYTF. The CDR3 coding sequence is TGTGCCAGCAGTTACTCGAGTTCGTCGATGTCGGGCCCTACTCTAGATGGCTACACCTTC.

This clone was counted only a few times. This chain links TRBV4-3 with TRBJ2-6; D is unresolved. Trimming stripped 0 bases from V and 1 base from J, with 4 bases between. Germline loops: CDR1 LGHNA, CDR2 YSLEER. The CDR3 length is 15 residues. DNA for the CDR3: TGCGCCAGCAGCCAAGACAGATCTGGGGCCAACGTCCTGACTTTC. This encodes CASSQDRSGANVLTF.

The genes are TRBV6-6 and TRBJ2-5, with a weak D call TRBD2 (5 bases). The CDR3 runs 15 residues. Germline values: CDR1 MNHNY, CDR2 SVGAGI (reference sequence). V was trimmed by 4 bases and J by 2 bases, leaving 14 bases between them. In DNA form, the CDR3 reads TGTGCCAGCAGTTCAACCCCGGGGTATCAAGAGACCCAGTACTTC. Residues: CASSSTPGYQETQYF.